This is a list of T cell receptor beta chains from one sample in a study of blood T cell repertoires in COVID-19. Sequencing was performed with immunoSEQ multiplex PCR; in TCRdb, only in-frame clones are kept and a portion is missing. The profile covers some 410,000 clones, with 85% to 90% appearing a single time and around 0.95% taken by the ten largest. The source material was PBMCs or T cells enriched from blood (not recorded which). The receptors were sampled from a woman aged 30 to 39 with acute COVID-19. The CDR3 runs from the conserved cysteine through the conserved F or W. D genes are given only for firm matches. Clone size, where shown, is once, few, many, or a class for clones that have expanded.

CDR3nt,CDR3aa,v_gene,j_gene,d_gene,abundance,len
TGTGCCAGCTCCGGGACACCTAACACTGAAGCTTTCTTT,CASSGTPNTEAFF,TRBV2,TRBJ1-1,-,-,13
TGTGCCAGCAGTGGCGGGACTAGCACTGAAGCTTTCTTT,CASSGGTSTEAFF,TRBV2,TRBJ1-1,-,-,13
TGCGCCAGCAGCTTGTCGGGGGATAGGGAGGAGCAGTACTTC,CASSLSGDREEQYF,TRBV5-1,TRBJ2-7,-,-,14
TGTGCCACCAGTGATCGACGACGGGACACCGGGGAGCTGTTTTTT,CATSDRRRDTGELFF,TRBV24-1,TRBJ2-2,-,-,15
TGTGCCAGCAGCGTAAAGGGACTAGCGGGGGGTAGCACAGATACGCAGTATTTT,CASSVKGLAGGSTDTQYF,TRBV9,TRBJ2-3,TRBD2,-,18
TGTGCCAGCGGATCAGGGGGAGGTGGGGCCAACGTCCTGACTTTC,CASGSGGGGANVLTF,TRBV2,TRBJ2-6,-,-,15
TGTGCCAGCAGCTTGATCGACCCTAGGCATTCACCCCTCCACTTT,CASSLIDPRHSPLHF,TRBV5-6,TRBJ1-6,-,once,15
TGTGCCAGCAGTGTCCCCACAGGCCCCTACGAGCAGTACTTC,CASSVPTGPYEQYF,TRBV2,TRBJ2-7,-,-,14
TGTGCCAGCAGCTTCGGACAGGTCGACATGAACACTGAAGCTTTCTTT,CASSFGQVDMNTEAFF,TRBV5-6,TRBJ1-1,TRBD1,-,16
TGTGCCAGCTCACCGGAGCCGCCTAGCTCCTACGAGCAGTACTTC,CASSPEPPSSYEQYF,TRBV18,TRBJ2-7,-,-,15
TGTGCCAGCAGCTTGTCGGCAGACATTGATTCACCCCTCCACTTT,CASSLSADIDSPLHF,TRBV7-9,TRBJ1-6,-,once,15
TGTGCCAGCAGCTTGGCGTCAATTTCCTACTCTGGAAACACCATATATTTT,CASSLASISYSGNTIYF,TRBV5-6,TRBJ1-3,-,-,17
TGTGCCAGCAGCTCAGGGGTGAACACTGAAGCTTTCTTT,CASSSGVNTEAFF,TRBV7-8,TRBJ1-1,-,once,13
TGTGCCAGCAGTCAGGGCTGGGGTCAGCCCCAGCATTTT,CASSQGWGQPQHF,TRBV6-2/TRBV6-3,TRBJ1-5,-,few,13
TGCGCCAGCAGTCAATCCTCCCAGTCTAGCAATCAGCCCCAGCATTTT,CASSQSSQSSNQPQHF,TRBV23-1,TRBJ1-5,-,-,16
TGTGCCAGCAGTTTATCGCGGGGGCTTTCCTACAATGAGCAGTTCTTC,CASSLSRGLSYNEQFF,TRBV27,TRBJ2-1,-,-,16
TGCGCCAGCAGCCAAATTAGAGGAGGAAATCAGCCCCAGCATTTT,CASSQIRGGNQPQHF,TRBV4-3,TRBJ1-5,-,-,15
TGTGCCAGCAGCCGGGCACAGGGATTTAACTATGGCTACACCTTC,CASSRAQGFNYGYTF,TRBV7-9,TRBJ1-2,-,-,15
TGCGCCAGCAGCCAATCTCCGCCTTTACTAGCGCCTCGCTACGAGCAGTACTTC,CASSQSPPLLAPRYEQYF,TRBV4-1,TRBJ2-7,TRBD2,-,18
TGTGCCAGTAGTAGACTAGCGGGGGGGCAGTACAATGAGCAGTTCTTC,CASSRLAGGQYNEQFF,TRBV19,TRBJ2-1,TRBD2,-,16
TGTGCCAGCAGCCCACAGGGGCATAATGAAAAACTGTTTTTT,CASSPQGHNEKLFF,TRBV7-9,TRBJ1-4,TRBD1,-,14
TGTGCCAGCAGCTTACCGATAGTGAACACTGAAGCTTTCTTT,CASSLPIVNTEAFF,TRBV7-9,TRBJ1-1,-,-,14
TGTGCCAGCAGCCACCTAGCGGGGGAGTTCTACGAGCAGTACTTC,CASSHLAGEFYEQYF,TRBV3-1/TRBV3-2,TRBJ2-7,TRBD2,-,15
TGTGCCAGCATCCTACGCAGGATCTATGGCTACACCTTC,CASILRRIYGYTF,TRBV3-1/TRBV3-2,TRBJ1-2,-,-,13
TGTGCCACCAGACGCAGTGTGTCATACGAGCAGTACTTC,CATRRSVSYEQYF,TRBV25-1,TRBJ2-7,-,-,13
TGTGCCAGCAGCCCAGGGCCTCCCGGCTCAGACCCGTACGGGCAGTACTTC,CASSPGPPGSDPYGQYF,TRBV5-5,TRBJ2-7,-,-,17
TGCGCCAGCAGCGGGGGACAGGGATTCGACTATGGCTACACCTTC,CASSGGQGFDYGYTF,TRBV5-1,TRBJ1-2,TRBD1,once,15
TGTGCCAGCAGCCATCTCGGGTACGAGCAGTACTTC,CASSHLGYEQYF,TRBV3-1/TRBV3-2,TRBJ2-7,-,once,12
TGTGCCAGCAGCGTACCTGAGCGAATCTACGAGCAGTACTTC,CASSVPERIYEQYF,TRBV7-9,TRBJ2-7,-,-,14
TGTGCCAGCAGCTTTACTCTTGCGGGGGGCCTGAACACCGGGGAGCTGTTTTTT,CASSFTLAGGLNTGELFF,TRBV7-2,TRBJ2-2,TRBD2,-,18
TGTGCCATCAGTGAGGGGACAGGGAGGGACTATGGCTACACCTTC,CAISEGTGRDYGYTF,TRBV10-3,TRBJ1-2,TRBD1,-,15
TGCGCCAGCAGCTGGGGGACAGGGGATTACAATGAGCAGTTCTTC,CASSWGTGDYNEQFF,TRBV5-1,TRBJ2-1,TRBD1,-,15
TGTGCCAGCAGTGAAGCGCGGAGGGTGTGGGAAAAACTGTTTTTT,CASSEARRVWEKLFF,TRBV2,TRBJ1-4,-,many,15
TGTGCCAGCAGCGGAACAGGGGTGGCTGAAGCTTTCTTT,CASSGTGVAEAFF,TRBV9,TRBJ1-1,TRBD1,once,13
TGTGCCAGCAGCCGGGAAGGTGGAAACGAAAAACTGTTTTTT,CASSREGGNEKLFF,TRBV9,TRBJ1-4,-,-,14
TGTGCCAGCAGTTACTCGCACGGGGGGGTTACAGATACGCAGTATTTT,CASSYSHGGVTDTQYF,TRBV6-5,TRBJ2-3,TRBD2,-,16
TGTGCCAGCAGCTTAAGGGGACAGGGGACAGATACGCAGTATTTT,CASSLRGQGTDTQYF,TRBV7-3,TRBJ2-3,TRBD1,-,15
TGTGCCAGTAGTATGAGAGGAGAGGCCTATGGCTACACCTTC,CASSMRGEAYGYTF,TRBV19,TRBJ1-2,-,-,14
TGTGCCAGCAGTTTACCCGACAGGGGAGATGAAAAACTGTTTTTT,CASSLPDRGDEKLFF,TRBV28,TRBJ1-4,TRBD1,once,15
TGTGCCAGCAGACAGGGGTCTGAAGCTTTCTTT,CASRQGSEAFF,TRBV12-3/TRBV12-4,TRBJ1-1,TRBD1,-,11
TGTATCGTAGCGGGGGACTTCACAGATACGCAGTATTTT,CIVAGDFTDTQYF,TRBV2,TRBJ2-3,TRBD2,-,13
TGTGCCATGTCGGGAAACCGCACAGATACGCAGTATTTT,CAMSGNRTDTQYF,TRBV9,TRBJ2-3,-,-,13
TGTGCCAGCCGACAGGGTTGGCAGCCCCAGCATTTT,CASRQGWQPQHF,TRBV5-8,TRBJ1-5,TRBD1,-,12
TGTGCCAGCAGCCAGAGTACAGGGGCCTACGAGCAGTACTTC,CASSQSTGAYEQYF,TRBV4-2,TRBJ2-7,TRBD1,once,14
TGCGCCAGCAGCCCCGGGACAGGAAAACGTAATGAAAAACTGTTTTTT,CASSPGTGKRNEKLFF,TRBV4-3,TRBJ1-4,TRBD1,-,16
TGTGCCAGCAGCCAAGCCTCGGGACAGGGAGTCAAGGCCCAGCATTTT,CASSQASGQGVKAQHF,TRBV3-1/TRBV3-2,TRBJ1-5,TRBD1,-,16
TGTGCCTGGAGTGTAGGGGGGGTCGGGAATGGCTACACCTTC,CAWSVGGVGNGYTF,TRBV30,TRBJ1-2,-,few,14
TGTGCCAGCAGCTCGGGACAGGCGGGTTCACCCCTCCACTTT,CASSSGQAGSPLHF,TRBV7-3,TRBJ1-6,TRBD1,-,14
TGCGCCAGCAGCACTGGGCAGGGATGGGTAAGCACTGAAGCTTTCTTT,CASSTGQGWVSTEAFF,TRBV5-1,TRBJ1-1,-,-,16
TGTGCCAGCAGCCTAGGTACAGGGGATCAGCCCCAGCATTTT,CASSLGTGDQPQHF,TRBV7-2,TRBJ1-5,TRBD1,-,14
TGTGCCAGCTCACCCGCGGTGCCGGTTAGCAATCAGCCCCAGCATTTT,CASSPAVPVSNQPQHF,TRBV18,TRBJ1-5,-,-,16
TGTGCCAGCAGCCTCCGAGCGGGAAGTCGTACCTGGTCCTACGAGCAGTACTTC,CASSLRAGSRTWSYEQYF,TRBV3-1/TRBV3-2,TRBJ2-7,TRBD2,-,18
TGCGGTCTCTACGAGCAGTACTTC,CGLYEQYF,TRBV19,TRBJ2-7,-,few,8
TGTGCCAGCAGCAAACAGGGGACTAACACCGGGGAGCTGTTTTTT,CASSKQGTNTGELFF,TRBV7-9,TRBJ2-2,-,once,15
TGTGCCATCAGGGCAGACTATAACACTGAAGCTTTCTTT,CAIRADYNTEAFF,TRBV10-3,TRBJ1-1,-,-,13
TGTGCCAGTCGACACGACAACTCCTACGAGCAGTACTTC,CASRHDNSYEQYF,TRBV19,TRBJ2-7,-,-,13
TGCGCCAGCAGCTTGAGGACAGGTGGGAACACTGAAGCTTTCTTT,CASSLRTGGNTEAFF,TRBV5-1,TRBJ1-1,TRBD1,-,15
TGTGCCAGCAGCCCATATGACAACTCCTATAATTCACCCCTCCACTTT,CASSPYDNSYNSPLHF,TRBV7-8,TRBJ1-6,-,-,16
TGTGCCTGGAAACGGGGGGGTCGGACAGATACGCAGTATTTT,CAWKRGGRTDTQYF,TRBV30,TRBJ2-3,TRBD2,-,14